This T cell receptor (beta chain) was retrieved from a study of T cells in Graves' hyperthyroidism and ophthalmopathy. Study-wide context: Before any treatment, at initial diagnosis, peripheral blood was collected.

Trimming took off 1 base at V and 2 bases at J, with 9 bases between the two ends. In germline, CDR1 is MGHRA, CDR2 YSYEKL. The CDR3 runs 15 residues. Among ophthalmopathy patients, the Clinical Activity Score reached at least 3, the NOSPECS grade reached at least 4, and duration remained under 3 months. RNA transcripts yielded amplified TCR beta CDR3 regions. Using the HTBI primer set, a first-round RT-PCR was run on the TCR CDR3. TCRdb processed the multiplex PCR reads anew with MiXCR; each CDR3 protein has one entry. The table lists over 250,000 distinct CDR3 sequences, more than 15% of them singletons.

This sequence was found in a woman aged 60 to 75 with Graves' ophthalmopathy. This chain links TRBV4-1 with TRBJ1-3; no clear D gene. The material sequenced was blood. The CDR3, as DNA: TGCGCCAGCAGCCAAGGGACGGCAGCTGGAAACACCATATATTTT. This gives the protein CASSQGTAAGNTIYF.